This T cell receptor beta chain stems from a study of blood T cell repertoires in COVID-19. Study-wide background: Acute and convalescent COVID-19 specimens originated in the United States, Italy and Spain. From T cells, B-cell-depleted T cells, or PBMCs came the material, which was cDNA or gDNA.

Seattle's enrolled individuals joined amid active infection and were then monitored longitudinally. Source study methods: For nucleated cells, counts were estimated from reference gene primer amplification. Some clones are missing from TCRdb's copy, which holds only in-frame ones; the method was immunoSEQ multiplex PCR. That table supplies the V and J calls and clone size; D and trimming were determined from the DNA. This table has 200,000 to 250,000 clones, more than 75% appearing once. Trimming cost V 6 bases and J 0 bases, with 12 bases left between them. This CDR3 spans 15 amino acids. The source of this sequence is a woman over 75 with COVID-19, enrolled during active disease. The sequencing sample was made of peripheral blood. The genes are TRBV23-1 and TRBJ1-3, with no clear D. TRBV23-1 is placed among ORFs of uncertain function. The CDR3 DNA reads as TGCGCCAGCAGCCCCCGACGGAGCTCTGGAAACACCATATATTTT. Residues: CASSPRRSSGNTIYF.